This T cell receptor (beta chain) is drawn from a study of blood T cell repertoires in COVID-19. Looking at the study overall: Samples taken during acute and convalescent COVID-19 were collected in the United States, Italy and Spain. The analysed material was cDNA or gDNA that came from T cells, B-cell-depleted T cells, or PBMCs.

Self-reported history from a screening survey and questionnaire set each donor's cohort. Within the 2 weeks before study entry, each person in the exposed group met a COVID-19 case. This clone came up a few times. Libraries were prepared by immunoSEQ multiplex PCR; TCRdb keeps only in-frame clonotypes and omits some of them. The table has 150,000 to 200,000 clones, over 80% seen once. Sequencing was performed on PBMCs or T cells enriched from blood (not recorded which). This sequence originates from a man in his 70s who had been exposed to COVID-19.

CDR3 amino acids: CASKVKTSTDTQYF. Here the CDR3 DNA reads TGTGCCAGTAAAGTGAAAACTAGCACAGATACGCAGTATTTT. The chain carries TRBV19 and TRBJ2-3; no firm D call. Trimming cost V 7 bases and J 0 bases, with 11 bases left between them. This CDR3 is built from 14 residues. The germline gives CDR1 LNHDA, CDR2 SQIVND (reference sequence).